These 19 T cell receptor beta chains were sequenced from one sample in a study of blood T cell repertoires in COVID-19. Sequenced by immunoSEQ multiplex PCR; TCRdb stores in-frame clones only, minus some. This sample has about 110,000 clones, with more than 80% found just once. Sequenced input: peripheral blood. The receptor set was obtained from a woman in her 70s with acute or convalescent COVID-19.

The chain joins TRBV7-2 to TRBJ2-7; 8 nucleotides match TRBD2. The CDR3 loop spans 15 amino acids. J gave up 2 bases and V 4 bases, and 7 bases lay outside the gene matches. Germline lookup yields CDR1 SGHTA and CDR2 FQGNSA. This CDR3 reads CASSSFGGAAYEQYF. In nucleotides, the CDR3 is TGTGCCAGCAGCTCGTTCGGGGGGGCAGCCTACGAGCAGTACTTC.

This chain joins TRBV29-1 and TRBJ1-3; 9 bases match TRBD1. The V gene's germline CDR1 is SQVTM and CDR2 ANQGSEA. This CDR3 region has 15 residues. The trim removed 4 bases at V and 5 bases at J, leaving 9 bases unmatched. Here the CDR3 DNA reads TGCAGCGTTGGTGGACAGGGGAACGGGAGAAACACCATATATTTT. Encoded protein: CSVGGQGNGRNTIYF.

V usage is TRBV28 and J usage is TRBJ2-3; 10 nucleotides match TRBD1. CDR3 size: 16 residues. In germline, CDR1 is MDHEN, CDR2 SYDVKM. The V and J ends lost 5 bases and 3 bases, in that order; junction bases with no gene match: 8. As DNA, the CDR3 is TGTGCCAGCAGTCCCGGGACAGGGGAACCAACAGATACGCAGTATTTT. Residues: CASSPGTGEPTDTQYF.

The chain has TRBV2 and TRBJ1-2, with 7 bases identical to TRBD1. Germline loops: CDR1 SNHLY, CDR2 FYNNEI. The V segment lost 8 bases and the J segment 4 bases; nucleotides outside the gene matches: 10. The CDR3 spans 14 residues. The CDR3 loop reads CASDRGQPSYGYTF. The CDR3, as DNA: TGTGCCAGCGACCGGGGACAGCCCTCCTATGGCTACACCTTC. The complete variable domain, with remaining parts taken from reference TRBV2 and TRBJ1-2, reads EPEVTQTPSHQVTQMGQEVILRCVPISNHLYFYWYRQILGQKVEFLVSFYNNEISEKSEIFDDQFSVERPDGSNFTLKIRSTKLEDSAMYFCASDRGQPSYGYTFGSGTRLTVV.

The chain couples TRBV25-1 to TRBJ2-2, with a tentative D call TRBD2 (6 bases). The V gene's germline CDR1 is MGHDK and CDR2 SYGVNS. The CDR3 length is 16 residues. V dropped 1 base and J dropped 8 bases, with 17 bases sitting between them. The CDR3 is CASSESGVGMLGELFF. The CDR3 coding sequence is TGTGCCAGCAGTGAATCGGGAGTGGGTATGCTGGGGGAGCTGTTTTTT.

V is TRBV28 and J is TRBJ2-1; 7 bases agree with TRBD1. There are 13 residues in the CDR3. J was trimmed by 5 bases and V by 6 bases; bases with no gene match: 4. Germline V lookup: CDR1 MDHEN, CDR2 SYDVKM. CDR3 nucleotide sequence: TGTGCCAGCAGGACAGGGATTCACAATGAGCAGTTCTTC. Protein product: CASRTGIHNEQFF.

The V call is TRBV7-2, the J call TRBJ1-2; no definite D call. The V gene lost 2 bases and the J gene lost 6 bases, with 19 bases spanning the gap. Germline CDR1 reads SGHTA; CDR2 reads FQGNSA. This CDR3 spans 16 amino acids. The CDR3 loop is CASSLSQFTGPDGYTF. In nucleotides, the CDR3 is TGTGCCAGCAGCTTAAGTCAATTCACTGGTCCGGATGGCTACACCTTC.

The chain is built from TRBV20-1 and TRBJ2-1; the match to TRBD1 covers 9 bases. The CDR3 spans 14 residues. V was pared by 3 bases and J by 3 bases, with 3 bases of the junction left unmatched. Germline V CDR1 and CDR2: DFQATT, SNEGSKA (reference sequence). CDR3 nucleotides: TGCAGTGCTAGTTCGGGACAGGGCTACAATGAGCAGTTCTTC. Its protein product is CSASSGQGYNEQFF.

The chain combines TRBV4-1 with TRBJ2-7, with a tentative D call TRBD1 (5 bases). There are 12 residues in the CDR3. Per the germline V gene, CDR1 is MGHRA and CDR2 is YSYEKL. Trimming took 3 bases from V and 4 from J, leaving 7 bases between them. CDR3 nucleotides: TGCGCCAGCAGCCACCAGGGTTACGAGCAGTACTTC. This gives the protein CASSHQGYEQYF.

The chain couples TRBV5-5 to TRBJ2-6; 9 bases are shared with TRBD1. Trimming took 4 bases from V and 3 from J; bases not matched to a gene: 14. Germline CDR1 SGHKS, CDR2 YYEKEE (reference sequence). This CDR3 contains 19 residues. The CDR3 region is CASSLWRQGGVGGANVLTF. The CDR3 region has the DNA TGTGCCAGCAGCCTATGGCGACAGGGGGGTGTCGGTGGGGCCAACGTCCTGACTTTC. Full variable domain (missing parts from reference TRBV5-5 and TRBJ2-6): DAGVTQSPTHLIKTRGQQVTLRCSPISGHKSVSWYQQVLGQGPQFIFQYYEKEERGRGNFPDRFSARQFPNYSSELNVNALLLGDSALYLCASSLWRQGGVGGANVLTFGAGSRLTVL.

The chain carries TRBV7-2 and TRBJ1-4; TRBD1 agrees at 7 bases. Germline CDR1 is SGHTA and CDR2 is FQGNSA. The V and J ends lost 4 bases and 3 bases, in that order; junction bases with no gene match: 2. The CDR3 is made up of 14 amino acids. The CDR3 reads CASSSTGPNEKLFF. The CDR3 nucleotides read TGTGCCAGCAGCTCGACAGGGCCTAATGAAAAACTGTTTTTT.

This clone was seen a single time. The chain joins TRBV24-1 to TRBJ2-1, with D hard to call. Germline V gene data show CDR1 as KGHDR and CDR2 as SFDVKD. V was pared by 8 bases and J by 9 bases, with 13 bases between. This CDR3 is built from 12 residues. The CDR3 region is CATTSQAGEQFF. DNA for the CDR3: TGTGCCACCACCTCGCAAGCAGGTGAGCAGTTCTTC.

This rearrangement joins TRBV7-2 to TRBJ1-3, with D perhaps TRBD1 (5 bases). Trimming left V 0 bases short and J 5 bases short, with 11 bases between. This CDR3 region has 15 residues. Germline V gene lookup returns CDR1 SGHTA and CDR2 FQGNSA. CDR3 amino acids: CASSLAGRGRNTIYF. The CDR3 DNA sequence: TGTGCCAGCAGCTTAGCGGGGAGGGGTAGAAACACCATATATTTT.

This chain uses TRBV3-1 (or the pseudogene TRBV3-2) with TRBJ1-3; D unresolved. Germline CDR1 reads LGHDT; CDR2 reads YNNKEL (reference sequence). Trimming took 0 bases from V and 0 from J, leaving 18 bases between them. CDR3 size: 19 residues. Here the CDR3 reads CASSQEDREFFGSGNTIYF. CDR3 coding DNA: TGTGCCAGCAGCCAAGAGGACCGGGAATTTTTCGGCTCTGGAAACACCATATATTTT.

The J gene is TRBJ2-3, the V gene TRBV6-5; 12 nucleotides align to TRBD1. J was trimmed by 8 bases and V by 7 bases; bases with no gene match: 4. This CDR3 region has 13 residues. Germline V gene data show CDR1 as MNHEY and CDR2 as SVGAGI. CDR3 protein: CASKGQGAGTQYF. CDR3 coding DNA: TGTGCCAGCAAGGGACAGGGGGCTGGTACGCAGTATTTT.

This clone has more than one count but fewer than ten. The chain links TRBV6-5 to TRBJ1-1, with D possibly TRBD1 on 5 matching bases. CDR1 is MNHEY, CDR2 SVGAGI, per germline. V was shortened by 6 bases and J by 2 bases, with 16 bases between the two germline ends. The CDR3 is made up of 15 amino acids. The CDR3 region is CASSRQSRSNTEAFF. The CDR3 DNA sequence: TGTGCCAGCAGCCGACAGTCAAGAAGTAACACTGAAGCTTTCTTT.

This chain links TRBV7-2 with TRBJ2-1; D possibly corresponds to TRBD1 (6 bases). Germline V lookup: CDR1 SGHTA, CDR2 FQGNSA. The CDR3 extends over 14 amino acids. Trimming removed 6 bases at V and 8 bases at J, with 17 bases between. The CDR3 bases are TGTGCCAGCAGTTTCTTATCACAGGGATATGAGCAGTTCTTC. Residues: CASSFLSQGYEQFF.

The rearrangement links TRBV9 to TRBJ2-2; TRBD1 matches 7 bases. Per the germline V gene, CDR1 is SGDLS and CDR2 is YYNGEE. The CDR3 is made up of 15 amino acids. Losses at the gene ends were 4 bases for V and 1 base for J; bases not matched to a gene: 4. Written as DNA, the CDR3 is TGTGCCAGCAGCACCCGGACAGGGAACACCGGGGAGCTGTTTTTT. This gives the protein CASSTRTGNTGELFF.

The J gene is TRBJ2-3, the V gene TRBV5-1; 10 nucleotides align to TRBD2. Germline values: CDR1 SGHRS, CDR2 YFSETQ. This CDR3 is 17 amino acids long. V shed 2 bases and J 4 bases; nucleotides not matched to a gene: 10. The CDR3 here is CASSFRWSGGAADTQYF. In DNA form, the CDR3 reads TGCGCCAGCAGCTTTAGGTGGAGCGGGGGGGCCGCAGATACGCAGTATTTT.